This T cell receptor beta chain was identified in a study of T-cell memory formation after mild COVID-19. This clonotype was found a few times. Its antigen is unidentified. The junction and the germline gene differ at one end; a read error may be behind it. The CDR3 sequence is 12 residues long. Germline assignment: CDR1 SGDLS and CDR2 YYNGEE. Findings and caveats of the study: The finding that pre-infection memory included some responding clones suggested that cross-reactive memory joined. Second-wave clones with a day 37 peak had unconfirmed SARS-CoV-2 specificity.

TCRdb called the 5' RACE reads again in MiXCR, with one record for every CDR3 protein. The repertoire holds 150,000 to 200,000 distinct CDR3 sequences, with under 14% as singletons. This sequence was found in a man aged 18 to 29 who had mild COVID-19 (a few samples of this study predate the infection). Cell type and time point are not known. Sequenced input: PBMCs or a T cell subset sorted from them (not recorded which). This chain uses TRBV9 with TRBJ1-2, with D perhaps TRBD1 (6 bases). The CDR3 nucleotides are TGTGCCAGCAGCCCCAGTAAGGGGGGCTTCACCTTC. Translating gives CASSPSKGGFTF. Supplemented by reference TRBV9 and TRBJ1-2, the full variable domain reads DSGVTQTPKHLITATGQRVTLRCSPRSGDLSVYWYQQSLDQGLQFLIQYYNGEERAKGNILERFSAQQFPDLHSELNLSSLELGDSALYFCASSPSKGGFTFGSGTRLTVV.